The rows below give T cell receptor beta chains drawn from one sample of a study of human T cells and chemical hapten exposure. Using its own MiXCR run on the RACE reads, TCRdb lists one record per CDR3 protein. Here the sample spans roughly 120,000 distinct CDR3 sequences, approximately 12% being singletons. Here the sequenced sample was whole blood, taken in connection with sensitization to the hapten diphenylcyclopropenone (DPC). The source is a woman between 18 and 30 years old with alopecia areata. Some clones in this sample may be carry-over from other donors' samples. Each CDR3 is given with its conserved first and last residue. D genes are given only for firm matches. The listing skips clone size in some rows; elsewhere it reads once, few, many or a size class.

J gene: TRBJ1-5; V gene: TRBV4-3; D gene: TRBD1; clone size: -; CDR3 DNA: TGCGCCAGCAGCCAAGTCAGGGGGATCGGTCAGCCCCAGCATTTT; CDR3 protein: CASSQVRGIGQPQHF
J gene: TRBJ1-2; V gene: TRBV27; D gene: TRBD1; clone size: few; CDR3 DNA: TGTGCCAGCAGTTTATCAGGGGGCAGGTATGGCTACACCTTC; CDR3 protein: CASSLSGGRYGYTF
J gene: TRBJ2-2; V gene: TRBV29-1; D gene: TRBD1; clone size: -; CDR3 DNA: TGCAGCGTTTCAGGGGGCGCCTCCGGGGAGCTGTTTTTT; CDR3 protein: CSVSGGASGELFF
J gene: TRBJ2-5; V gene: TRBV2; D gene: -; clone size: -; CDR3 DNA: TGTGCCAGCAGTTGGACACTGGAGACCCAGTACTTC; CDR3 protein: CASSWTLETQYF
J gene: TRBJ1-1; V gene: TRBV7-2; D gene: -; clone size: few; CDR3 DNA: TGTGCCAGCAGCTTAGCTACAGGGATCACTGAAGCTTTCTTT; CDR3 protein: CASSLATGITEAFF
J gene: TRBJ1-1; V gene: TRBV29-1; D gene: TRBD1; clone size: few; CDR3 DNA: TGCAGCGCCTCGACAGGGTTTCCCCCTGAAGCTTTCTTT; CDR3 protein: CSASTGFPPEAFF
J gene: TRBJ2-1; V gene: TRBV29-1; D gene: TRBD1; clone size: few; CDR3 DNA: TGCAGCGTTGATATGTTAGGACAGGGGTCGCGTGAGCAGTTCTTC; CDR3 protein: CSVDMLGQGSREQFF
J gene: TRBJ1-2; V gene: TRBV19; D gene: TRBD1; clone size: many; CDR3 DNA: TGTGCCAGTAGTATCGCGGCCCCGGGACAGGGCGGTAGTGGCTACACCTTC; CDR3 protein: CASSIAAPGQGGSGYTF
J gene: TRBJ2-5; V gene: TRBV7-9; D gene: TRBD1; clone size: -; CDR3 DNA: TGTGCCAGCAGCCTCGACTTCCGGACAGGGTTGCGAGAGACCCAGTACTTC; CDR3 protein: CASSLDFRTGLRETQYF
J gene: TRBJ1-3; V gene: TRBV30; D gene: -; clone size: -; CDR3 DNA: TGTGCCTGGACAGGGGCAGGAGGAAACACCATATATTTT; CDR3 protein: CAWTGAGGNTIYF
J gene: TRBJ2-7; V gene: TRBV7-6; D gene: TRBD1; clone size: many; CDR3 DNA: TGTGCCAGCAGCACTTTAGGGACAGCAATCTCCTACGAGCAGTACTTC; CDR3 protein: CASSTLGTAISYEQYF
J gene: TRBJ1-5; V gene: TRBV7-9; D gene: -; clone size: many; CDR3 DNA: TGTGCCAGCAGCTCCAGGGAGCTTCAGCCCCAGCATTTT; CDR3 protein: CASSSRELQPQHF
J gene: TRBJ1-6; V gene: TRBV7-6; D gene: TRBD1; clone size: few; CDR3 DNA: TGTGCCAGCAGCTTGAGGACAGGTTTTGATTCACCCCTCCACTTT; CDR3 protein: CASSLRTGFDSPLHF
J gene: TRBJ1-2; V gene: TRBV18; D gene: TRBD1; clone size: -; CDR3 DNA: TGTGCCAGCTCACCACTCCGGGACAGCATTAACTATGGCTACACCTTC; CDR3 protein: CASSPLRDSINYGYTF
J gene: TRBJ1-5; V gene: TRBV25-1; D gene: -; clone size: many; CDR3 DNA: TGTGCCAGCAGTGAATTTGCCTCCGGGCAGCCCCAGCATTTT; CDR3 protein: CASSEFASGQPQHF
J gene: TRBJ2-1; V gene: TRBV5-6; D gene: TRBD2; clone size: -; CDR3 DNA: TGTGCCAGCAGCTTAGGACTAGCGGGGGGTGAGCAGTTCTTC; CDR3 protein: CASSLGLAGGEQFF
J gene: TRBJ2-3; V gene: TRBV7-9; D gene: TRBD2; clone size: many; CDR3 DNA: TGTGCCAGCAGCTCAACTAGCGGGGGTGCCACAGATACGCAGTATTTT; CDR3 protein: CASSSTSGGATDTQYF
J gene: TRBJ2-3; V gene: TRBV28; D gene: TRBD2; clone size: few; CDR3 DNA: TGTGCCAGCAGTTTTACTAGCGGGGGGGCACAAGATACGCAGTATTTT; CDR3 protein: CASSFTSGGAQDTQYF
J gene: TRBJ1-6; V gene: TRBV29-1; D gene: -; clone size: few; CDR3 DNA: TGCAGCGACCAAGGGACCGCCACCTATAATTCACCCCTCCACTTT; CDR3 protein: CSDQGTATYNSPLHF
J gene: TRBJ1-2; V gene: TRBV27; D gene: TRBD1; clone size: few; CDR3 DNA: TGTGCCAGCAGTCCCCGGACAGGGAACTATGGCTACACCTTC; CDR3 protein: CASSPRTGNYGYTF
J gene: TRBJ2-3; V gene: TRBV15; D gene: TRBD1; clone size: many; CDR3 DNA: TGTGCCACCAGCAGAGATGTAATGCAGGGGGGCACAGATACGCAGTATTTT; CDR3 protein: CATSRDVMQGGTDTQYF
J gene: TRBJ2-1; V gene: TRBV30; D gene: -; clone size: few; CDR3 DNA: TGTGCCTGGGAGCCTGAACTTACCGGGACCAATGAGCAGTTCTTC; CDR3 protein: CAWEPELTGTNEQFF
J gene: TRBJ1-2; V gene: TRBV2; D gene: -; clone size: few; CDR3 DNA: TGTGCCAGCAGTGATGATCGCTATGGCTACACCTTC; CDR3 protein: CASSDDRYGYTF
J gene: TRBJ2-1; V gene: TRBV19; D gene: TRBD2; clone size: few; CDR3 DNA: TGTGCCAGTAGTATAGTGGGGGGACTAGACCAATACAATGAGCAGTTCTTC; CDR3 protein: CASSIVGGLDQYNEQFF
J gene: TRBJ1-1; V gene: TRBV5-1; D gene: -; clone size: -; CDR3 DNA: TGCGCCAGCAGCTCGGGGCTTAGACTACCCGCTGAAGCTTTCTTT; CDR3 protein: CASSSGLRLPAEAFF
J gene: TRBJ2-1; V gene: TRBV20-1; D gene: -; clone size: -; CDR3 DNA: TGCAGTGCCACCCGAGACTACAATGAGCAGTTCTTC; CDR3 protein: CSATRDYNEQFF
J gene: TRBJ1-3; V gene: TRBV7-2; D gene: -; clone size: many; CDR3 DNA: TGTGCCAGCAGCTTAGCAGGGGAAGGAAACACCATATATTTT; CDR3 protein: CASSLAGEGNTIYF
J gene: TRBJ2-1; V gene: TRBV11-2; D gene: -; clone size: many; CDR3 DNA: TGTGCCAGCAGCGTCACCGGGACCTACAATGAGCAGTTCTTC; CDR3 protein: CASSVTGTYNEQFF
J gene: TRBJ1-1; V gene: TRBV7-9; D gene: TRBD1; clone size: few; CDR3 DNA: TGTGCCAGCAGCCCGGGACAGCTGAACACTGAAGCTTTCTTT; CDR3 protein: CASSPGQLNTEAFF
J gene: TRBJ1-5; V gene: TRBV7-6; D gene: -; clone size: many; CDR3 DNA: TGTGCCAGCAGCCTAGTGGGGGGCGGCAATCAGCCCCAGCATTTT; CDR3 protein: CASSLVGGGNQPQHF
J gene: TRBJ2-6; V gene: TRBV5-1; D gene: -; clone size: -; CDR3 DNA: TGCGCCAGCAGCGGGGGGCGGACCTCTGGGGCCAACGTCCTGACTTTC; CDR3 protein: CASSGGRTSGANVLTF
J gene: TRBJ1-3; V gene: TRBV28; D gene: -; clone size: few; CDR3 DNA: TGTGCCAGCAGTTTAAGGGGAACCATATATTTT; CDR3 protein: CASSLRGTIYF
J gene: TRBJ2-1; V gene: TRBV28; D gene: TRBD2; clone size: -; CDR3 DNA: TGTGCCAGTTTAGCGGGGGCCCCCTACAATGAGCAGTTCTTC; CDR3 protein: CASLAGAPYNEQFF
J gene: TRBJ2-1; V gene: TRBV14; D gene: -; clone size: few; CDR3 DNA: TGTGCCAGCAGCCAAGGAACACAATACAATGAGCAGTTCTTC; CDR3 protein: CASSQGTQYNEQFF
J gene: TRBJ1-5; V gene: TRBV7-2; D gene: TRBD1; clone size: few; CDR3 DNA: TGTGCCAGCAGCTGGGGACAGGGGGCCAATCAGCCCCAGCATTTT; CDR3 protein: CASSWGQGANQPQHF
J gene: TRBJ2-5; V gene: TRBV25-1; D gene: TRBD2; clone size: many; CDR3 DNA: TGTGCCAGCGCTGGTAGCGGGGGACCCCAAGAGACCCAGTACTTC; CDR3 protein: CASAGSGGPQETQYF
J gene: TRBJ2-1; V gene: TRBV11-2; D gene: -; clone size: many; CDR3 DNA: TGTGCCAGCAGCTTAGATATGAGGGGGCAGTTCTTC; CDR3 protein: CASSLDMRGQFF
J gene: TRBJ1-2; V gene: TRBV29-1; D gene: -; clone size: few; CDR3 DNA: TGCAGCGTTGAATCGGACAGCTATGGCTACACCTTC; CDR3 protein: CSVESDSYGYTF
J gene: TRBJ2-3; V gene: TRBV11-2; D gene: -; clone size: -; CDR3 DNA: TGTGCCAGCAGCTTATTGTCGGGGGCCACAGATACGCAGTATTTT; CDR3 protein: CASSLLSGATDTQYF
J gene: TRBJ2-3; V gene: TRBV15; D gene: TRBD2; clone size: few; CDR3 DNA: TGTGCCACCAGCGCGGGGGGGGGCACAGATACGCAGTATTTT; CDR3 protein: CATSAGGGTDTQYF
J gene: TRBJ2-1; V gene: TRBV6-5; D gene: TRBD2; clone size: -; CDR3 DNA: TGTGCCAGCCGGGGACTAGCGGGGGGGTGGCCTTACAATGAGCAGTTCTTC; CDR3 protein: CASRGLAGGWPYNEQFF
J gene: TRBJ1-2; V gene: TRBV20-1; D gene: -; clone size: -; CDR3 DNA: TGCAGTGCTTTACTACAGGGTGACTATGGCTACACCTTC; CDR3 protein: CSALLQGDYGYTF
J gene: TRBJ2-1; V gene: TRBV2; D gene: -; clone size: many; CDR3 DNA: TGTGCCAGCAAGCGTGCCGGGTCCGCCACGGGTGAGCAGTTCTTC; CDR3 protein: CASKRAGSATGEQFF
J gene: TRBJ1-2; V gene: TRBV7-6; D gene: TRBD1; clone size: few; CDR3 DNA: TGTGCCAGCAGCTCGTTAGGGACAGGGGATGGCTACACCTTC; CDR3 protein: CASSSLGTGDGYTF
J gene: TRBJ2-3; V gene: TRBV6-2/TRBV6-3; D gene: -; clone size: once; CDR3 DNA: TGTGCCAGCAGTTACTCGACAGCGAATACGCAGTATTTT; CDR3 protein: CASSYSTANTQYF
J gene: TRBJ1-6; V gene: TRBV9; D gene: -; clone size: few; CDR3 DNA: TGTGCCAGCAGCGAGAGCTCCTATAATTCACCCCTCCACTTT; CDR3 protein: CASSESSYNSPLHF
J gene: TRBJ1-3; V gene: TRBV9; D gene: -; clone size: many; CDR3 DNA: TGTGCCAGCAGCGTAGAGTCAGGTGGAAACACCATATATTTT; CDR3 protein: CASSVESGGNTIYF
J gene: TRBJ1-6; V gene: TRBV27; D gene: -; clone size: -; CDR3 DNA: TGTGCCAGCAGTTTAACAGGGTTTAATTCACCCCTCCACTTT; CDR3 protein: CASSLTGFNSPLHF
J gene: TRBJ1-3; V gene: TRBV6-5; D gene: -; clone size: few; CDR3 DNA: TGTGCCAGCAAGGGGAGAGGAAACACCATATATTTT; CDR3 protein: CASKGRGNTIYF
J gene: TRBJ2-5; V gene: TRBV25-1; D gene: -; clone size: -; CDR3 DNA: TGTGCCAGCAGCCCCCCAGGGCTCCAAGAGACCCAGTACTTC; CDR3 protein: CASSPPGLQETQYF
J gene: TRBJ1-6; V gene: TRBV6-5; D gene: -; clone size: many; CDR3 DNA: TGTGCCAGCAGTTATGAGTCGGGGAGCTCCTATAATTCACCCCTCCACTTT; CDR3 protein: CASSYESGSSYNSPLHF
J gene: TRBJ1-1; V gene: TRBV29-1; D gene: -; clone size: few; CDR3 DNA: TGCAGCGTTGAATCCACACCAGGGATTACGAACACTGAAGCTTTCTTT; CDR3 protein: CSVESTPGITNTEAFF
J gene: TRBJ2-7; V gene: TRBV6-2/TRBV6-3; D gene: -; clone size: -; CDR3 DNA: TGTGCCAGCAGTTTCGGAGGACGGCTCGGGTACGAGCAGTACTTC; CDR3 protein: CASSFGGRLGYEQYF
J gene: TRBJ1-1; V gene: TRBV4-3; D gene: -; clone size: few; CDR3 DNA: TGCGCCAGCAGCCAAGATGATTCGGCCCTGGGGCACACTGAAGCTTTCTTT; CDR3 protein: CASSQDDSALGHTEAFF
J gene: TRBJ1-2; V gene: TRBV7-9; D gene: -; clone size: -; CDR3 DNA: TGTGCCAGCAGCCAGACCGGGACAACAAACTATGGCTACACCTTC; CDR3 protein: CASSQTGTTNYGYTF
J gene: TRBJ1-2; V gene: TRBV9; D gene: -; clone size: -; CDR3 DNA: TGTGCCAGCAGTGGACAGTTCTATGGCTACACCTTC; CDR3 protein: CASSGQFYGYTF